This T cell receptor beta chain was found in a study of cytomegalovirus exposure and HLA in healthy donors. On the study more broadly: Out of 398 genotyped donors, about 76% belonged to the Caucasian-associated ancestry cluster.

There were likely unrecorded immune exposures, though donors were nominally healthy when sampled. Trimming stripped 6 bases from V and 5 bases from J, with 15 bases between. Germline values: CDR1 SGDLS, CDR2 YYNGEE. CDR3 length equals 14 residues. Primers: 60 Vbeta forward and 13 Jbeta reverse. Assay used: immunoSEQ multiplex PCR; TCRdb lists only in-frame clones, some missing. This sample has about 180,000 clones; 76% occur once, and the top ten carry around 1.6%. The sequenced material came from PBMCs. The chain recombines TRBV9 with TRBJ1-5; TRBD1 is a possible D gene (6 bases). The sequence came from a man aged 18 to 29 in good health and CMV-seronegative. CDR3 coding DNA: TGTGCCAGCAATAGGGGGGGACCGGATCAGCCCCAGCATTTT. The encoded protein is CASNRGGPDQPQHF.